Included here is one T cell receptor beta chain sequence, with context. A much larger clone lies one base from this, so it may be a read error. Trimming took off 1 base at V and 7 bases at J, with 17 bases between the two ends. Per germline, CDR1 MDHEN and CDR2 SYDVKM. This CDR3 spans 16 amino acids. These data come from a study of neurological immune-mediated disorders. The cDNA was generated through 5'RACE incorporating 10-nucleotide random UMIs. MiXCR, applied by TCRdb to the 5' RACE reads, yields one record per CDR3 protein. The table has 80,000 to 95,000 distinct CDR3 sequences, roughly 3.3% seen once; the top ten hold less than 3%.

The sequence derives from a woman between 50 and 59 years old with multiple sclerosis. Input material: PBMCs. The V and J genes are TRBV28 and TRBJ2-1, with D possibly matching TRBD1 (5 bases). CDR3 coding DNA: TGTGCCAGCAGTTTATATGGGGCCCAGGCGCAAAATGAGCAGTTCTTC. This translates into CASSLYGAQAQNEQFF.